Shown below are 2 T cell receptor beta chains from a single sample sequenced in a study of control samples from healthy donors and cancer patients. The table came from immunoSEQ multiplex PCR; TCRdb's copy has only in-frame clones and leaves some out. The table records about 150,000 clones, over 90% of them present only once. Sequencing was done on a sample of blood. The receptors derive from a man aged 45-60 years in good health.

This clone occurred a few times. CDR3 protein: CASSRSSGGSSYNEQFF. CDR3 sequence (DNA): TGTGCCAGTAGTAGGTCTAGCGGGGGTAGCTCCTACAATGAGCAGTTCTTC. The chain recombines TRBV19 with TRBJ2-1, with 10 bases identical to TRBD2. The V gene's germline CDR1 is LNHDA and CDR2 SQIVND (reference sequence). The CDR3 extends over 17 amino acids. The V and J ends lost 4 bases and 0 bases, in that order; junction bases with no gene match: 6.

The sample holds a few counts of this clone. The chain has TRBV7-9 and TRBJ1-5; D gene ambiguous. This CDR3 has 13 residues. Trimming removed 0 bases from V and 6 bases from J, with 6 bases in between. In germline, CDR1 is SEHNR, CDR2 FQNEAQ (reference sequence). CDR3 nucleotide sequence: TGTGCCAGCAGCTTAGCTGGAAGTCAGCCCCAGCATTTT. Its protein product is CASSLAGSQPQHF.